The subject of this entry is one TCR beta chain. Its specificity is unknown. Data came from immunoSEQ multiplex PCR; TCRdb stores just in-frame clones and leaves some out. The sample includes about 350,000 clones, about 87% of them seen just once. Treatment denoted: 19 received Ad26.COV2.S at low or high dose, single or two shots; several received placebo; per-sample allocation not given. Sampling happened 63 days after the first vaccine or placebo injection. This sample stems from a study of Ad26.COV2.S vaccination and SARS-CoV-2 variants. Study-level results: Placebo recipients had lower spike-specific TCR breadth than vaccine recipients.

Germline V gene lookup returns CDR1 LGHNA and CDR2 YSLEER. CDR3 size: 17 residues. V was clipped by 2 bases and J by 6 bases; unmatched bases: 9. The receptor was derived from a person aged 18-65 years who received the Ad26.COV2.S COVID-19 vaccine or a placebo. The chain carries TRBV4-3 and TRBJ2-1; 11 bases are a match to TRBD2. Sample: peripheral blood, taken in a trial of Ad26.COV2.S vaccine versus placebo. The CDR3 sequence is CASSQLLAGLAANEQFF. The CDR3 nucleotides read TGCGCCAGCAGCCAACTTCTCGCGGGACTAGCGGCCAATGAGCAGTTCTTC.